Listed below are T cell receptor beta chains from one sample, sequenced in a study of blood T cell repertoires in COVID-19. The protocol was immunoSEQ multiplex PCR, while the TCRdb copy is restricted to in-frame clones and leaves out a portion. The sample holds about 480,000 clones, 89% seen once. Sequencing was performed on peripheral blood. Receptors originate from a man aged 18-30 years with COVID-19, enrolled during active disease. CDR3s include the opening cysteine and the closing phenylalanine or tryptophan. The order of the fields is V gene, clone size, J gene, D gene, CDR3 DNA, CDR3 protein. D genes are given only for firm matches. A clone size is listed for some rows: how often the clone was seen (once, few, many), or a class if it is expanded.

V gene: TRBV10-1
clone size: once
J gene: TRBJ2-3
D gene: .
CDR3 DNA: TGCGCCAGCAGTGAACCAGAAGCAGATACGCAGTATTTT
CDR3 protein: CASSEPEADTQYF

V gene: TRBV6-1
clone size: .
J gene: TRBJ2-7
D gene: TRBD1
CDR3 DNA: TGTGCCAGCAGTGAAATCGGCAGGGGGAATTACGAGCAGTACTTC
CDR3 protein: CASSEIGRGNYEQYF

V gene: TRBV11-2
clone size: .
J gene: TRBJ2-7
D gene: .
CDR3 DNA: TGTGCCAGCAGATCAGTGAGGGAGCAGTACTTC
CDR3 protein: CASRSVREQYF

V gene: TRBV5-1
clone size: .
J gene: TRBJ2-1
D gene: TRBD1
CDR3 DNA: TGCGCCAGCAGCCAACGGACAGGGAATATTGAGCAGTTCTTC
CDR3 protein: CASSQRTGNIEQFF

V gene: TRBV19
clone size: .
J gene: TRBJ1-5
D gene: .
CDR3 DNA: TGTGCCAGTAGTATAGGGCACAGGGTATGGAGCAATCAGCCCCAGCATTTT
CDR3 protein: CASSIGHRVWSNQPQHF

V gene: TRBV18
clone size: .
J gene: TRBJ1-1
D gene: TRBD1
CDR3 DNA: TGTGCCAGCTCACCGACAGGGGTTTATACTGAAGCTTTCTTT
CDR3 protein: CASSPTGVYTEAFF

V gene: TRBV3-1/TRBV3-2
clone size: once
J gene: TRBJ2-2
D gene: TRBD1
CDR3 DNA: TGTGCCAGCAGCCACAACAGGGGCGGGGAGCTGTTTTTT
CDR3 protein: CASSHNRGGELFF

V gene: TRBV2
clone size: .
J gene: TRBJ2-5
D gene: TRBD1
CDR3 DNA: TGTGCCAGCAGCGTTCGACAGGGGGCTCGGGAGACCCAGTACTTC
CDR3 protein: CASSVRQGARETQYF

V gene: TRBV19
clone size: .
J gene: TRBJ2-1
D gene: TRBD2
CDR3 DNA: TGTGCCAGTAGGGGGGGGTTGCTATACAATGAGCAGTTCTTC
CDR3 protein: CASRGGLLYNEQFF

V gene: TRBV19
clone size: .
J gene: TRBJ1-4
D gene: TRBD1
CDR3 DNA: TGTGCCAGTAGTCCGGGACAGAGTAATGAAAAACTGTTTTTT
CDR3 protein: CASSPGQSNEKLFF

V gene: TRBV29-1
clone size: once
J gene: TRBJ2-5
D gene: .
CDR3 DNA: TGCAGCGCCGGGACTGTCCAAGAGACCCAGTACTTC
CDR3 protein: CSAGTVQETQYF

V gene: TRBV18
clone size: .
J gene: TRBJ2-1
D gene: .
CDR3 DNA: TGTGCCAGCTCACCACAAAGGGGTGTCTACAATGAGCAGTTCTTC
CDR3 protein: CASSPQRGVYNEQFF

V gene: TRBV9
clone size: .
J gene: TRBJ2-3
D gene: TRBD2
CDR3 DNA: TGTGCCAGCAGCGTCCTAGCGGGGGGGCTGGCAGATACGCAGTATTTT
CDR3 protein: CASSVLAGGLADTQYF

V gene: TRBV6-5
clone size: .
J gene: TRBJ1-3
D gene: .
CDR3 DNA: TGTGCCAGCAGTCGACAAAACTCTGGAAACACCATATATTTT
CDR3 protein: CASSRQNSGNTIYF

V gene: TRBV6-6
clone size: .
J gene: TRBJ1-1
D gene: TRBD1
CDR3 DNA: TGTGCCAGCAGCCTACAGGGGGCGCGAACTGAAGCTTTCTTT
CDR3 protein: CASSLQGARTEAFF

V gene: TRBV30
clone size: .
J gene: TRBJ2-5
D gene: TRBD2
CDR3 DNA: TGTGCCTGGAGCCCTTGGGGGGGTGGGGAGACCCAGTACTTC
CDR3 protein: CAWSPWGGGETQYF

V gene: TRBV23-1
clone size: .
J gene: TRBJ2-4
D gene: TRBD2
CDR3 DNA: TGCGCCAGCAGTCACGGACTAGCGGGGCTATTAGCCAAAAACATTCAGTACTTC
CDR3 protein: CASSHGLAGLLAKNIQYF

V gene: TRBV2
clone size: .
J gene: TRBJ2-2
D gene: .
CDR3 DNA: TGTGCCAGCAGGGGCGCTAGGGGCACCGGGGAGCTGTTTTTT
CDR3 protein: CASRGARGTGELFF

V gene: TRBV30
clone size: .
J gene: TRBJ2-5
D gene: TRBD2
CDR3 DNA: TGTGCCTGGAGTGTACCAAAGTGGCTAGCGGGAGGGAGGAGAGAGACCCAGTACTTC
CDR3 protein: CAWSVPKWLAGGRRETQYF

V gene: TRBV10-2
clone size: .
J gene: TRBJ1-1
D gene: TRBD1
CDR3 DNA: TGCGCCAGCAGTAGGGACAGGGCGAACACTGAAGCTTTCTTT
CDR3 protein: CASSRDRANTEAFF

V gene: TRBV7-2
clone size: few
J gene: TRBJ1-5
D gene: .
CDR3 DNA: TGTGCCAGCAGCTTAGAGAACCGGGACACAAATAGCAATCAGCCCCAGCATTTT
CDR3 protein: CASSLENRDTNSNQPQHF

V gene: TRBV23-1
clone size: .
J gene: TRBJ1-5
D gene: .
CDR3 DNA: TGCGCCAGCAGTCAAGACGATCAGGGGAATCAGCCCCAGCATTTT
CDR3 protein: CASSQDDQGNQPQHF

V gene: TRBV7-8
clone size: .
J gene: TRBJ2-7
D gene: .
CDR3 DNA: TGTGCCAGCAGCGATAATAGCGAGCAGTACTTC
CDR3 protein: CASSDNSEQYF

V gene: TRBV5-5
clone size: .
J gene: TRBJ2-1
D gene: TRBD2
CDR3 DNA: TGTGCCAGCAGCTCGGGACTAGCGGGAGGAAACAATGAGCAGTTCTTC
CDR3 protein: CASSSGLAGGNNEQFF

V gene: TRBV12-3/TRBV12-4
clone size: few
J gene: TRBJ2-4
D gene: .
CDR3 DNA: TGTGCCAGCACCCAGGGACTGGGGCACATTCAGTACTTC
CDR3 protein: CASTQGLGHIQYF

V gene: TRBV7-9
clone size: .
J gene: TRBJ1-4
D gene: TRBD1
CDR3 DNA: TGTGCCAGCAGCTTAACCGGGACAGGGTACGGAAAACTGTTTTTT
CDR3 protein: CASSLTGTGYGKLFF

V gene: TRBV19
clone size: .
J gene: TRBJ2-3
D gene: .
CDR3 DNA: TGTGCCAGTAGTATAGCCCCCCCCCAGGTCACAGATACGCAGTATTTT
CDR3 protein: CASSIAPPQVTDTQYF

V gene: TRBV7-7
clone size: .
J gene: TRBJ2-7
D gene: TRBD2
CDR3 DNA: TGTGCCAGCAGCCCGGGGGGGGCAGGGAGGAACGAGCAGTACTTC
CDR3 protein: CASSPGGAGRNEQYF